This record covers a single T cell receptor (beta chain). Its specificity is unknown. Per sample, a minimum of 6 million PBMCs were isolated. With a J-beta primer mix and a sample-barcoded 5' primer, a second PCR ran about 6 to 11 cycles. TCRdb independently ran MiXCR on the 5' RACE reads; one entry per CDR3 protein. The sample consists of about 1,400,000 distinct CDR3 sequences, approximately 38% of them appearing once. The data stem from a study of blood T cells in healthy people across ages. Study findings and constraints: Strong correlation was found linking TCR beta diversity to naive T cell percentage. Unsorted PBMCs ruled out conclusive naive versus antigen-experienced comparison.

The CDR3 has 18 amino acids. Trimming took 5 bases from V and 0 from J, leaving 17 bases between them. The genes are TRBV12-3 or TRBV12-4 and TRBJ2-6; D assignment may be TRBD1 or TRBD2 (5 bases each). This clonotype originated in a woman between 18 and 30 years old in good health. Sequencing was done on a sample of blood. The CDR3 DNA reads TGTGCCAGCAGTAAATTCGGGGACGGAACCTCTGGGGCCAACGTCCTGACTTTC. Translating gives CASSKFGDGTSGANVLTF.